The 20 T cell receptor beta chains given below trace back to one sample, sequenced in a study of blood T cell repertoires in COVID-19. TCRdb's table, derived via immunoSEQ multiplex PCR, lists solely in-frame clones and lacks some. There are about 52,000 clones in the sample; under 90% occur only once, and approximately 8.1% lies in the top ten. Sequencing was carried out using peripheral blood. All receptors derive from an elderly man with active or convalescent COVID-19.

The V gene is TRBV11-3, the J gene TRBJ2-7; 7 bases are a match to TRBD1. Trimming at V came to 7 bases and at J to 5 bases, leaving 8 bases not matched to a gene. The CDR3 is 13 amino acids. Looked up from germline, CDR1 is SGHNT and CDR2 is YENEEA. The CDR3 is CASIQDREHEQYF. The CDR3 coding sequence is TGTGCCAGCATCCAAGACAGGGAACACGAGCAGTACTTC.

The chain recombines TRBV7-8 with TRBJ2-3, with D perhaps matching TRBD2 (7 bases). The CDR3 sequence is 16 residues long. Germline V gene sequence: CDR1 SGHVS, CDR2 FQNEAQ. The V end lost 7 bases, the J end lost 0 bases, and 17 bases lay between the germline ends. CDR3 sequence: CASTLGGALSTDTQYF. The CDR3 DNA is TGTGCCAGCACCCTTGGGGGGGCACTTAGCACAGATACGCAGTATTTT.

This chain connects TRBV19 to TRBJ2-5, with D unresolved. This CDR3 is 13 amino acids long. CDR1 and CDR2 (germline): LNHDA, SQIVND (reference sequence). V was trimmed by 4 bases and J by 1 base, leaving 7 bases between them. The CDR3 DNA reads TGTGCCAGTAGTACCTTTAGCCAAGAGACCCAGTACTTC. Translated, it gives CASSTFSQETQYF.

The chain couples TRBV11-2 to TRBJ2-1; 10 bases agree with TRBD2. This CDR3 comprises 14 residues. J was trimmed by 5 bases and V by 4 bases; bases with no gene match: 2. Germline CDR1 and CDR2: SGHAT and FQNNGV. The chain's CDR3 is CASSYGLADNEQFF. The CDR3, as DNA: TGTGCCAGCAGCTACGGACTAGCGGACAATGAGCAGTTCTTC.

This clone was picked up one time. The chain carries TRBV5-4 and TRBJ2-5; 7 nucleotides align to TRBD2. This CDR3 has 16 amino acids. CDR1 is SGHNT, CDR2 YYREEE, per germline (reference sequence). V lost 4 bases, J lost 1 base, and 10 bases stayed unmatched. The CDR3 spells CASSSKASGFQETQYF. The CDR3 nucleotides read TGTGCCAGCAGCAGCAAGGCTAGCGGATTCCAAGAGACCCAGTACTTC.

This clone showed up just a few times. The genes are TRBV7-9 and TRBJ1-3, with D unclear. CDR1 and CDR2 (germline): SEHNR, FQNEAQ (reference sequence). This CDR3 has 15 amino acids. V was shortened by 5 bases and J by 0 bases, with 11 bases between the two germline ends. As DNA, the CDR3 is TGTGCCAGCAGCCCGCCGGGATCCTCTGGAAACACCATATATTTT. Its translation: CASSPPGSSGNTIYF. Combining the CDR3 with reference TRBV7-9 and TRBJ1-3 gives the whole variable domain DTGVSQNPRHKITKRGQNVTFRCDPISEHNRLYWYRQTLGQGPEFLTYFQNEAQLEKSRLLSDRFSAERPKGSFSTLEIQRTEQGDSAMYLCASSPPGSSGNTIYFGEGSWLTVV.

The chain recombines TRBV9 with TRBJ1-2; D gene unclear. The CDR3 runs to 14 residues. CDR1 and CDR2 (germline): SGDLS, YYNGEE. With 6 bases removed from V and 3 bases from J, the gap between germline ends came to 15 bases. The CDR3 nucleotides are TGTGCCAGCACCTCAACGGGAGGACACTATGGCTACACCTTC. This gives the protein CASTSTGGHYGYTF.

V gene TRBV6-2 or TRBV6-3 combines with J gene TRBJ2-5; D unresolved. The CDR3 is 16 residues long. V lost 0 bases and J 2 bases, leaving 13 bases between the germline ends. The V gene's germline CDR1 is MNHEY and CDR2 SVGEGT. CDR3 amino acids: CASSYSLRAIQETQYF. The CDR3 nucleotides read TGTGCCAGCAGTTACTCCCTTCGCGCAATTCAAGAGACCCAGTACTTC.

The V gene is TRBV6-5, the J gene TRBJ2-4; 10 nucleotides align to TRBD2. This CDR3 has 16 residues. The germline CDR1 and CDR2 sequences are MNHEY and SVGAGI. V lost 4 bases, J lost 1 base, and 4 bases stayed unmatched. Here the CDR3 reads CASSFRSGGAKNIQYF. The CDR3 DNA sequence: TGTGCCAGCAGTTTCCGTAGCGGGGGGGCCAAAAACATTCAGTACTTC.

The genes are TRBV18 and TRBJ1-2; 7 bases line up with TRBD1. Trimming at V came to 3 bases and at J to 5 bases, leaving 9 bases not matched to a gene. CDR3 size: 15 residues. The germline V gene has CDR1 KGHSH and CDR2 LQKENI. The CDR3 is CASSPDRQGGYGYTF. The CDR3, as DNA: TGTGCCAGCTCACCCGACAGGCAGGGGGGATATGGCTACACCTTC.

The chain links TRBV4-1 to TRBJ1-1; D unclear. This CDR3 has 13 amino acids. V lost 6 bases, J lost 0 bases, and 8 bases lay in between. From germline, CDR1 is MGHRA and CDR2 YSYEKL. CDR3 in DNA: TGCGCCAGCAGGAACGACATGAACACTGAAGCTTTCTTT. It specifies CASRNDMNTEAFF.

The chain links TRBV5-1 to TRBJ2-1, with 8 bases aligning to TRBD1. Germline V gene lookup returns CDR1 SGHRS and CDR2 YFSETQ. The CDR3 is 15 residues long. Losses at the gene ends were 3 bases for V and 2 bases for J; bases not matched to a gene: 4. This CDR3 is CASSSTGQAYNEQFF. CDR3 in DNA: TGCGCCAGCAGCTCGACGGGACAGGCCTACAATGAGCAGTTCTTC.

This chain's CDR3 is CASRPTGTGGNQPQHF. The CDR3 region has the DNA TGTGCCAGTAGGCCTACCGGGACAGGGGGGAATCAGCCCCAGCATTTT. The rearrangement joins TRBV19 to TRBJ1-5; the match to TRBD1 covers 11 bases. The CDR3 is 16 residues long. The V and J ends lost 6 bases and 4 bases, in that order; junction bases with no gene match: 8. The germline CDR1 and CDR2 sequences are LNHDA and SQIVND (reference sequence).

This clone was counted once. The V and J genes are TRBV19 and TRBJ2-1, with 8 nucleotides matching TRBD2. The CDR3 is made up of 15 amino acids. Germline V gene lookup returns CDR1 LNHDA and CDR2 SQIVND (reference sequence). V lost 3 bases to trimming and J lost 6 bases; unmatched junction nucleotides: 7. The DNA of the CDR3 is TGTGCCAGTAGTATGCTGTCCGGGACTAGCAATGAGCAGTTCTTC. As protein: CASSMLSGTSNEQFF.

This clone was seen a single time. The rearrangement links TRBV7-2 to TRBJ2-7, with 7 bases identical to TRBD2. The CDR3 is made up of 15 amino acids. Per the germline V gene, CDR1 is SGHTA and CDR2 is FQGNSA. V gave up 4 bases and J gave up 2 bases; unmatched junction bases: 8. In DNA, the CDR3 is TGTGCCAGCAGCTCACTAGCTAGCGGCACCTACGAGCAGTACTTC. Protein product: CASSSLASGTYEQYF.

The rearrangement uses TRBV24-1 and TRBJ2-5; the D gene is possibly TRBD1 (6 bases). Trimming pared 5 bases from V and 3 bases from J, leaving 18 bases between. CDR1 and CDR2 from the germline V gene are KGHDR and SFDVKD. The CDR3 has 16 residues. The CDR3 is CATSGSGRGIEETQYF. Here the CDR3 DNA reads TGTGCCACCAGTGGGAGTGGCAGGGGAATAGAAGAGACCCAGTACTTC.

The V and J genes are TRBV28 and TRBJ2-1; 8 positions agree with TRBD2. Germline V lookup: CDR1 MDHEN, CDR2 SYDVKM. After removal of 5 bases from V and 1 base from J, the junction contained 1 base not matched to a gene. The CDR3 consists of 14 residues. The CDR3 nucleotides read TGTGCCAGCAGTAAGCGGGGGTCCTACAATGAGCAGTTCTTC. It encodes CASSKRGSYNEQFF.

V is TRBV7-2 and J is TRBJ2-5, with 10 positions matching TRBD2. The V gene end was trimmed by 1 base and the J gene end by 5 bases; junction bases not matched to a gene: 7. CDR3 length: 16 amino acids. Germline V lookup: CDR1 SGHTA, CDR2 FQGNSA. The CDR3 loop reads CASSLVASGRGETQYF. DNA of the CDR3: TGTGCCAGCAGCTTAGTCGCTAGCGGGAGAGGGGAGACCCAGTACTTC.

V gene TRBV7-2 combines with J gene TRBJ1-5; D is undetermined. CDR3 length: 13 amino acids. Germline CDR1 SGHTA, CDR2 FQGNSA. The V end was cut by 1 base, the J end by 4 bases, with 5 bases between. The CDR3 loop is CASSLGQNQPQHF. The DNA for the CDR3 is TGTGCCAGCAGCTTAGGCCAGAATCAGCCCCAGCATTTT.

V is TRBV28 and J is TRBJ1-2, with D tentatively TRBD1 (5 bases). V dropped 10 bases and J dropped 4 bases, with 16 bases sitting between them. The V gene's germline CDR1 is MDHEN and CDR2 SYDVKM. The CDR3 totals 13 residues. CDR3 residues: CATQHGTPYGYTF. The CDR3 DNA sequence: TGTGCCACCCAACACGGGACTCCCTATGGCTACACCTTC.